Listed below are T cell receptor beta chains from one sample, sequenced in a study of blood T cell repertoires in COVID-19. TCRdb keeps only in-frame clones here, not all; method: immunoSEQ multiplex PCR. The top ten clones hold roughly 4% of a sample with about 270,000 clones, around 90% of them seen once. Sequenced sample: PBMCs or T cells enriched from blood (not recorded which). These receptors were collected from a woman in her twenties or thirties with acute COVID-19. Both conserved end residues are part of each CDR3. The D gene is left open where the match is weak. Clone size is stated in some rows and not others, as once, few, many or a class when expanded.

clone size,J gene,D gene,V gene,CDR3 protein,CDR3 DNA
NA,TRBJ1-5,NA,TRBV28,CASSLRGTTNNQPQHF,TGTGCCAGCAGTTTAAGGGGGACAACGAATAATCAGCCCCAGCATTTT
once,TRBJ2-7,TRBD1,TRBV2,CASIQAAGQGTYEQYF,TGTGCCAGCATCCAAGCTGCGGGACAGGGGACCTACGAGCAGTACTTC
NA,TRBJ2-3,NA,TRBV7-3,CASSPQGTAQDTQYF,TGTGCCAGCAGCCCCCAAGGGACTGCACAGGATACGCAGTATTTT
NA,TRBJ1-3,NA,TRBV15,CATSRYPGFSGNTIYF,TGTGCCACCAGCAGATACCCAGGGTTCTCTGGAAACACCATATATTTT
NA,TRBJ2-5,TRBD2,TRBV9,CASSPRASGSQKTQYF,TGTGCCAGCAGCCCACGGGCTAGCGGGAGTCAGAAGACCCAGTACTTC
once,TRBJ2-7,TRBD2,TRBV27,CASSPGLEASEQYF,TGTGCCAGCAGCCCGGGACTAGAAGCCTCCGAGCAGTACTTC
NA,TRBJ2-7,TRBD1,TRBV29-1,CSVEEGTGTDEQYF,TGCAGCGTTGAAGAGGGGACAGGGACGGACGAGCAGTACTTC
NA,TRBJ1-1,NA,TRBV9,CASSVAPLQAGNTEAFF,TGTGCCAGCAGCGTAGCACCCCTACAGGCCGGGAACACTGAAGCTTTCTTT
NA,TRBJ2-7,NA,TRBV2,CASRTTRGEQYF,TGTGCCAGCAGGACAACCCGGGGGGAGCAGTACTTC
few,TRBJ2-1,TRBD2,TRBV11-2,CASSLEGTSGTGGEQFF,TGTGCCAGCAGCTTAGAAGGGACTAGCGGGACGGGGGGTGAGCAGTTCTTC
NA,TRBJ2-1,TRBD2,TRBV11-2,CASSLEGLAYYNEQFF,TGTGCCAGCAGCTTAGAAGGACTAGCGTATTACAATGAGCAGTTCTTC
NA,TRBJ2-3,NA,TRBV6-6,CASLMTGTDTQYF,TGTGCCAGCTTGATGACAGGCACAGATACGCAGTATTTT
NA,TRBJ1-2,TRBD1,TRBV27,CASSLFSGGANYGYTF,TGTGCCAGCAGTTTATTCTCAGGGGGAGCTAACTATGGCTACACCTTC
NA,TRBJ2-7,NA,TRBV30,CAWSKGDAYEQYF,TGTGCCTGGAGTAAAGGGGATGCCTACGAGCAGTACTTC
NA,TRBJ2-7,NA,TRBV4-1,CASSQPDFGEQYF,TGCGCCAGCAGCCAGCCCGACTTCGGCGAGCAGTACTTC
NA,TRBJ1-5,NA,TRBV28,CASSLRGSISNQPQHF,TGTGCCAGCAGTTTAAGGGGGAGTATTAGCAATCAGCCCCAGCATTTT
NA,TRBJ2-7,NA,TRBV3-1/TRBV3-2,CASSQDGRIPYEQYF,TGTGCCAGCAGCCAAGATGGGAGAATCCCCTACGAGCAGTACTTC
NA,TRBJ1-4,NA,TRBV28,CASSPYSVATNEKLFF,TGTGCCAGCAGCCCGTACAGTGTTGCAACTAATGAAAAACTGTTTTTT
NA,TRBJ2-7,NA,TRBV28,CASSLSGATGRDYEQYF,TGTGCCAGCAGTTTATCCGGAGCAACAGGGAGGGATTACGAGCAGTACTTC
NA,TRBJ2-1,TRBD2,TRBV6-5,CASSGTSSYNEQFF,TGTGCCAGCTCCGGGACTAGCTCCTACAATGAGCAGTTCTTC
NA,TRBJ2-1,NA,TRBV2,CASSSNTGYDEQFF,TGTGCCAGCAGCTCAAATACAGGGTACGATGAGCAGTTCTTC
NA,TRBJ2-7,NA,TRBV28,CASTSRNLYEQYF,TGTGCCAGCACCTCGCGGAACCTCTACGAGCAGTACTTC
NA,TRBJ1-1,TRBD1,TRBV6-5,CASSPRTGWTEAFF,TGTGCCAGCAGTCCTCGGACAGGGTGGACTGAAGCTTTCTTT
NA,TRBJ1-3,NA,TRBV19,CASRRTGNSGNTIYF,TGTGCCAGTAGGCGGACTGGAAACTCTGGAAACACCATATATTTT
NA,TRBJ2-6,NA,TRBV5-5,CASIQTGANVLTF,TGTGCCAGCATCCAGACTGGGGCCAACGTCCTGACTTTC
NA,TRBJ2-3,TRBD2,TRBV5-1,CASSLVGGSITDTQYF,TGCGCCAGCAGCTTGGTTGGCGGGAGCATTACAGATACGCAGTATTTT
few,TRBJ2-7,TRBD2,TRBV28,CASSLTSSYEQYF,TGTGCCAGCAGTTTGACTAGCAGCTACGAGCAGTACTTC
NA,TRBJ1-5,TRBD1,TRBV7-7,CASSQGTGQGHRGDQPQHF,TGTGCTAGCAGCCAAGGCACGGGACAGGGCCATAGAGGTGATCAGCCCCAGCATTTT
NA,TRBJ1-4,NA,TRBV28,CASSAQGGKLFF,TGTGCCAGCAGTGCACAAGGGGGTAAACTGTTTTTT
NA,TRBJ2-1,NA,TRBV3-1/TRBV3-2,CASSQARGNEQFF,TGTGCCAGCAGCCAAGCTAGGGGGAATGAGCAGTTCTTC
few,TRBJ2-5,TRBD1,TRBV5-1,CASSKDDRALQETQYF,TGCGCCAGCAGCAAGGATGACAGGGCGCTCCAAGAGACCCAGTACTTC
once,TRBJ2-5,NA,TRBV19,CASSMGGGQETQYF,TGTGCCAGTAGTATGGGGGGTGGTCAAGAGACCCAGTACTTC
NA,TRBJ1-2,NA,TRBV28,CASSFRLHHGYTF,TGTGCCAGCAGTTTTAGACTGCATCATGGCTACACCTTC
NA,TRBJ2-1,TRBD2,TRBV11-3,CASSRTSGDYNEQFF,TGTGCCAGCAGCCGAACTAGCGGAGATTACAATGAGCAGTTCTTC
NA,TRBJ2-2,NA,TRBV14,CASSPRTTGELFF,TGTGCCAGCAGCCCGCGGACTACCGGGGAGCTGTTTTTT
NA,TRBJ2-7,NA,TRBV9,CASSVEGSSYEQYF,TGTGCCAGCAGCGTAGAAGGGAGCTCCTACGAGCAGTACTTC
NA,TRBJ1-3,TRBD1,TRBV2,CASSSGQGNTIYF,TGTGCCAGCAGTTCCGGACAGGGGAACACCATATATTTT
NA,TRBJ2-7,NA,TRBV5-8,CASAPGDEQYF,TGTGCCAGTGCCCCGGGGGACGAGCAGTACTTC
NA,TRBJ2-1,TRBD2,TRBV4-1,CASSLQGMTSGEQFF,TGCGCCAGCAGCCTTCAGGGCATGACTAGCGGCGAGCAGTTCTTC
NA,TRBJ1-4,NA,TRBV6-2/TRBV6-3,CASSPQGGAEKLFF,TGTGCCAGCAGTCCACAGGGAGGGGCTGAAAAACTGTTTTTT
once,TRBJ1-5,TRBD1,TRBV28,CASSLQGVQPQHF,TGTGCCAGCAGTTTACAGGGGGTTCAGCCCCAGCATTTT
NA,TRBJ2-7,NA,TRBV29-1,CSVAAAGSYEQYF,TGCAGCGTTGCGGCAGCCGGGTCCTACGAGCAGTACTTC
NA,TRBJ2-2,TRBD1,TRBV5-4,CASSLNRGADTGELFF,TGTGCCAGCAGCCTGAACAGGGGAGCTGACACCGGGGAGCTGTTTTTT
NA,TRBJ2-7,TRBD2,TRBV9,CASSAGGGLGAYEQYF,TGTGCCAGCAGCGCTGGGGGGGGACTAGGGGCTTACGAGCAGTACTTC
NA,TRBJ2-1,NA,TRBV7-2,CASSPGLGNEQFF,TGTGCCAGCAGCCCCGGACTGGGGAATGAGCAGTTCTTC
NA,TRBJ2-2,NA,TRBV12-3/TRBV12-4,CASSLQETGELFF,TGTGCCAGCAGCCTACAGGAAACCGGGGAGCTGTTTTTT
NA,TRBJ1-5,TRBD1,TRBV6-5,CASRTGVGNQPQHF,TGTGCCAGCCGGACAGGGGTTGGGAATCAGCCCCAGCATTTT
NA,TRBJ2-3,TRBD2,TRBV4-1,CASSQIAGSTDTQYF,TGCGCCAGCAGCCAGATAGCGGGGAGCACAGATACGCAGTATTTT
few,TRBJ2-7,NA,TRBV19,CASSHAGTALDRPRGSYEQYF,TGTGCCAGTAGTCACGCCGGGACTGCCCTAGACCGGCCGCGGGGCTCCTACGAGCAGTACTTC
NA,TRBJ1-1,TRBD1,TRBV9,CASSPRQGMNTEAFF,TGTGCCAGCAGCCCCAGACAGGGGATGAACACTGAAGCTTTCTTT
NA,TRBJ1-1,NA,TRBV3-1/TRBV3-2,CASSQDIFRQASRTEAFF,TGTGCCAGCAGCCAAGATATTTTCCGTCAGGCCAGCCGCACTGAAGCTTTCTTT